This T cell receptor (beta chain) was identified during a study of T cells after yellow fever vaccination (dated by TCRdb to the late 2010s). In terms of the full investigation: The SMART-Seq v4 Ultra Low Input RNA kit was used to prepare libraries from fractions with low cell numbers. To follow T-cell clones before and after both primary and booster YFV17D yellow fever vaccination, bulk TCR alpha and beta repertoires underwent longitudinal sequencing. Two healthy male donors, one aged 18 to 29 and one aged 30 to 39 years, were included in the cohort. Blood was drawn at multiple timepoints before and after primary and secondary immunization, with bulk PBMC replicates and cell subsets isolated. General findings and caveats noted by the study authors: After the booster, most clones that had expanded after primary vaccination were detected again (around 96% of CD4 and 88% of CD8), suggesting broad maintenance of memory. A small fraction of clonotypes showed up in both the CD4 and CD8 compartments, probably as a result of convergent recombination. Because abundant contaminating clonotypes from the bulk population could be contained in FACS-sorted repertoires, computational filtering was required. The secondary T-cell response was weaker than the primary response but faster, peaking on day 5 instead of day 15. Because only two donors were included in the study, the extent to which the findings can be generalized is limited.

TCR cDNA was synthesized by 5'RACE template switching, which introduced a universal primer site and unique molecular identifiers. Priming for cDNA synthesis came from both the TCR alpha and TCR beta constant segments. Library amplification used two PCR steps, and the second PCR step added sample barcodes and sequencing adapters. Sequencing of the libraries was done on either Illumina HiSeq 2500 (2x100 bp) or NovaSeq (2x150 bp). Under the source paper's analysis protocol: Demultiplexing of reads and collapsing into UMI consensus sequences were performed with MIGEC, and V(D)J alignment was carried out with MiXCR. Vaccine-responding clonotypes were identified with edgeR using replicate PBMC samples, with FDR below 0.01 and a log2 fold change above 5 up to day 15 being required. CD4 or CD8 identity was assigned to each bulk clonotype according to whether the clonotype was present at higher abundance in the sequenced CD4 repertoire or the sequenced CD8 repertoire. TCRdb trimmed public reads at Q25 via fastp, called clones via MiXCR and kept in-frame beta chains. Every distinct CDR3 protein forms one entry, paired with its most common genes and DNA. The V and J calls were not made by the authors but by TCRdb's processing. This sample is represented by 400,000 or so distinct CDR3 sequences; more than 5.5% of them were singletons. The ten largest clones capture about 15% of the sample.

V loses 6 bases, J loses 0 bases, and the germline ends lie 9 bases apart. Reading from cysteine to phenylalanine, the CDR3 counts 14 amino acids. Here the CDR3 DNA is all that survives: 42 bases in frame from base 1. This specimen's treatment or condition label, per the study, means: live attenuated yellow fever vaccine strain. Two biological replicates of bulk PBMCs were collected at each blood-draw timepoint. PBMCs were isolated from peripheral blood using a standard Ficoll-Paque protocol. TriZol was used to extract RNA from bulk PBMCs, from CD4 and CD8 fractions, and from dextramer-positive and dextramer-negative fractions. There are a few counts of this clonotype. Its antigen remains unidentified. Nothing much larger sits one base from this clone, and base qualities are not available.

The material sequenced was PBMCs, taken 5 days after the yellow fever booster vaccination. This sequence was found in a man younger than 45 who received the YFV17D yellow fever vaccine. The sequence joins TRBV12-3 or TRBV12-4 to TRBJ1-3, with no confidently assigned D gene. The CDR3: CASSIPASGNTIYF. The sequenced DNA: TGTGCCAGCAGCATACCTGCCTCTGGAAACACCATATATTTT.